These 3 T cell receptor beta chains originate from one sample sequenced in a study of blood T cells in healthy people across ages. Then a second PCR, running about 6 to 12 cycles, was carried out with a sample-barcoded 5' primer and a J-beta primer mix. TCRdb redid the calling of the 5' RACE reads with MiXCR, one entry per CDR3 protein. The table records hundreds of thousands of distinct CDR3 sequences, over 40% of them present only once. The sample consisted of blood. These receptors came from a woman of 80 years or more in good health.

V usage is TRBV29-1 and J usage is TRBJ2-5, with 8 bases matching TRBD1. Germline V gene lookup returns CDR1 SQVTM and CDR2 ANQGSEA. The J segment lost 11 bases and the V segment lost 3 bases, leaving 14 bases of the junction unmatched. CDR3 size: 14 residues. The CDR3 reads CSVETATGASKQYF. The CDR3 DNA sequence: TGCAGCGTTGAGACCGCGACAGGGGCGTCTAAGCAGTACTTC.

The rearrangement uses TRBV6-1 and TRBJ1-1; D is possibly TRBD1 (6 bases). Per the germline V gene, CDR1 is MNHNS and CDR2 is SASEGT. Deletions cut 5 bases from V and 2 bases from J, with 12 bases between. CDR3 length: 14 residues. CDR3 sequence: CASSRTAKNTEAFF. CDR3 sequence (DNA): TGTGCCAGCAGTAGGACAGCGAAAAACACTGAAGCTTTCTTT.

Comments on this clonotype: One base away lies a much larger clone, so this may be a sequencing read error. The chain links TRBV6-2 or TRBV6-3 to TRBJ1-2, with D maybe TRBD1 (5 bases). Germline assignment: CDR1 MNHEY and CDR2 SVGEGT. The CDR3 length is 14 residues. The CDR3 sequence: CTSSSAGTNYGYTF. The CDR3 DNA reads TGTACCAGCAGTTCCGCAGGGACTAACTATGGCTACACCTTC.